This T cell receptor beta chain was obtained from a study of blood T cell repertoires in COVID-19. Study information: Some COVID-19 samples were acute and others convalescent; all came from the United States, Italy and Spain. Sample material is recorded as cDNA or gDNA derived from T cells, B-cell-depleted T cells, or PBMCs.

The trim removed 5 bases at V and 5 bases at J, leaving 10 bases unmatched. The germline gives CDR1 SGHRS, CDR2 YFSETQ. This CDR3 comprises 15 residues. As originally analysed: For nucleated cells, counts were estimated from reference gene primer amplification. Clones were sequenced by immunoSEQ multiplex PCR, and TCRdb holds only the in-frame ones, with some missing. V, J and clone size reflect that table, while D and trimming were determined from the DNA. Here the sample spans a few hundred thousand clones, about 82% being singletons. The chain carries TRBV5-1 and TRBJ2-7; 10 positions agree with TRBD1. The receptor comes from a man older than 75 with acute or convalescent COVID-19. The sequenced sample was peripheral blood. CDR3 in DNA: TGCGCCAGCAGGCAACCGGGACAGGGGACCCACGAGCAGTACTTC. Amino acids: CASRQPGQGTHEQYF.